The rows below give T cell receptor beta chains drawn from one sample of a study of T cells in Graves' hyperthyroidism and ophthalmopathy. TCRdb redid the calling of the multiplex PCR reads with MiXCR, one entry per CDR3 protein. The table shows under 550,000 distinct CDR3 sequences, with just under 20% occurring only once. The material sequenced was blood. These receptors all come from a man aged 35-49 years with Graves' ophthalmopathy. Both conserved end residues are part of each CDR3. Each record gives: clone size, J gene, V gene, D gene, CDR3 protein, CDR3 DNA. The D gene is left open where the match is weak. Not every row has a clone size; where given, it reads once, few, many or a size class.

clone_size: NA; j_call: TRBJ1-4; v_call: TRBV5-1; d_call: TRBD1; cdr3_aa: CASSLTGDEKLFF; cdr3_nt: TGCGCCAGCAGCTTAACAGGGGATGAAAAACTGTTTTTT
clone_size: NA; j_call: TRBJ2-3; v_call: TRBV5-1; d_call: NA; cdr3_aa: CASSLVGSGTDTQYF; cdr3_nt: TGCGCCAGCAGCTTGGTCGGGAGCGGCACAGATACGCAGTATTTT
clone_size: NA; j_call: TRBJ2-5; v_call: TRBV20-1; d_call: NA; cdr3_aa: CSARDGPTHQETQYF; cdr3_nt: TGCAGTGCTAGAGATGGCCCTACCCACCAAGAGACCCAGTACTTC
clone_size: few; j_call: TRBJ2-2; v_call: TRBV5-6; d_call: NA; cdr3_aa: CASSPLGDNSNTGELFF; cdr3_nt: TGTGCCAGCAGCCCCCTCGGGGACAACTCGAACACCGGGGAGCTGTTTTTT
clone_size: many; j_call: TRBJ2-3; v_call: TRBV2; d_call: TRBD2; cdr3_aa: CASRPPFGGGFTDTQYF; cdr3_nt: TGTGCCAGCAGACCCCCATTCGGGGGGGGCTTCACAGATACGCAGTATTTT
clone_size: few; j_call: TRBJ2-5; v_call: TRBV20-1; d_call: TRBD2; cdr3_aa: CSASRGESGGGQETQYF; cdr3_nt: TGCAGTGCTAGCCGGGGGGAAAGCGGGGGGGGCCAAGAGACCCAGTACTTC
clone_size: NA; j_call: TRBJ2-4; v_call: TRBV3-1; d_call: NA; cdr3_aa: CASSQGAPGKNIQYF; cdr3_nt: TGTGCCAGCAGCCAAGGCGCCCCAGGGAAAAACATTCAGTACTTC
clone_size: many; j_call: TRBJ2-2; v_call: TRBV11-2; d_call: NA; cdr3_aa: CASSLGRSEDGELFF; cdr3_nt: TGTGCCAGCAGCTTAGGGAGATCTGAAGACGGGGAGCTGTTTTTT
clone_size: few; j_call: TRBJ2-7; v_call: TRBV15; d_call: TRBD2; cdr3_aa: CATSRDLGTIGGEQYF; cdr3_nt: TGTGCCACCAGCAGAGATTTAGGGACCATCGGGGGGGAGCAGTACTTC
clone_size: many; j_call: TRBJ2-1; v_call: TRBV12-3/TRBV12-4; d_call: NA; cdr3_aa: CASSYGSDREQFF; cdr3_nt: TGTGCCAGCAGCTACGGAAGCGACCGTGAGCAGTTCTTC
clone_size: NA; j_call: TRBJ1-2; v_call: TRBV6-2/TRBV6-3; d_call: TRBD1; cdr3_aa: CASSSHYRDRSRFQGGYTF; cdr3_nt: TGTGCCAGCAGTTCCCATTACCGGGACAGGTCTCGTTTCCAGGGGGGCTACACCTTC
clone_size: NA; j_call: TRBJ2-3; v_call: TRBV15; d_call: NA; cdr3_aa: CATSRVGGTDTQYF; cdr3_nt: TGTGCCACCAGCAGAGTCGGCGGCACAGATACGCAGTATTTT
clone_size: NA; j_call: TRBJ2-1; v_call: TRBV9; d_call: TRBD2; cdr3_aa: CASSVGGSEGNEQFF; cdr3_nt: TGTGCCAGCAGCGTAGGCGGGAGCGAAGGGAATGAGCAGTTCTTC
clone_size: NA; j_call: TRBJ1-1; v_call: TRBV5-1; d_call: TRBD1; cdr3_aa: CASSLVALRTGREKTEAFF; cdr3_nt: TGCGCCAGCAGCTTGGTCGCTCTGAGGACAGGGAGGGAGAAAACTGAAGCTTTCTTT
clone_size: few; j_call: TRBJ1-2; v_call: TRBV7-9; d_call: TRBD1; cdr3_aa: CASSASGTATTNYGYTF; cdr3_nt: TGTGCCAGCAGCGCCTCCGGGACAGCAACCACTAACTATGGCTACACCTTC
clone_size: few; j_call: TRBJ1-2; v_call: TRBV3-1; d_call: TRBD1; cdr3_aa: CASSQGITGGNGYTF; cdr3_nt: TGTGCCAGCAGCCAAGGTATAACAGGGGGCAATGGCTACACCTTC
clone_size: many; j_call: TRBJ1-6; v_call: TRBV30; d_call: NA; cdr3_aa: CAWNPGDSPLHF; cdr3_nt: TGTGCCTGGAATCCAGGGGACTCACCCCTCCACTTT
clone_size: many; j_call: TRBJ2-2; v_call: TRBV7-2; d_call: NA; cdr3_aa: CASLWNTGELFF; cdr3_nt: TGTGCCAGTCTCTGGAACACCGGGGAGCTGTTTTTT
clone_size: few; j_call: TRBJ2-7; v_call: TRBV4-2; d_call: NA; cdr3_aa: CASSQVVGRLSYEQYF; cdr3_nt: TGTGCCAGCAGCCAAGTGGTCGGGAGACTGTCCTACGAGCAGTACTTC
clone_size: NA; j_call: TRBJ2-1; v_call: TRBV6-2/TRBV6-3; d_call: NA; cdr3_aa: CASSYGRTGQFF; cdr3_nt: TGTGCCAGCAGTTACGGGAGAACTGGGCAGTTCTTC
clone_size: NA; j_call: TRBJ2-2; v_call: TRBV7-9; d_call: TRBD2; cdr3_aa: CASSPRLAGPTGELFF; cdr3_nt: TGTGCCAGCAGCCCCCGACTAGCGGGACCCACCGGGGAGCTGTTTTTT
clone_size: NA; j_call: TRBJ2-1; v_call: TRBV3-1; d_call: TRBD2; cdr3_aa: CASSTTSGGSSYNEQFF; cdr3_nt: TGTGCCAGCAGCACGACTAGCGGGGGAAGCTCCTACAATGAGCAGTTCTTC
clone_size: NA; j_call: TRBJ1-1; v_call: TRBV28; d_call: NA; cdr3_aa: CASSKQRGNTEAFF; cdr3_nt: TGTGCCAGCAGCAAACAACGGGGGAACACTGAAGCTTTCTTT
clone_size: many; j_call: TRBJ2-1; v_call: TRBV6-5; d_call: TRBD1; cdr3_aa: CASSYSQGAGNEQFF; cdr3_nt: TGTGCCAGCAGTTACTCGCAGGGGGCAGGGAATGAGCAGTTCTTC
clone_size: NA; j_call: TRBJ2-3; v_call: TRBV19; d_call: TRBD2; cdr3_aa: CASSIGSAGETQYF; cdr3_nt: TGTGCCAGTAGTATCGGGAGTGCGGGAGAAACGCAGTATTTT
clone_size: few; j_call: TRBJ2-3; v_call: TRBV6-6; d_call: NA; cdr3_aa: CASSYATPRDTQYF; cdr3_nt: TGTGCCAGCAGTTACGCGACCCCACGGGATACGCAGTATTTT
clone_size: NA; j_call: TRBJ2-3; v_call: TRBV10-3; d_call: TRBD2; cdr3_aa: CAISGDSGGPRSTDTQYF; cdr3_nt: TGTGCCATCAGTGGGGATAGCGGGGGCCCTCGAAGCACAGATACGCAGTATTTT
clone_size: NA; j_call: TRBJ2-1; v_call: TRBV4-2; d_call: NA; cdr3_aa: CASGDFSQFF; cdr3_nt: TGTGCCAGCGGGGACTTCTCCCAGTTCTTC
clone_size: NA; j_call: TRBJ2-1; v_call: TRBV7-3; d_call: TRBD2; cdr3_aa: CASSLTAGDYNEQFF; cdr3_nt: TGTGCCAGCAGCTTAACGGCGGGAGACTACAATGAGCAGTTCTTC
clone_size: NA; j_call: TRBJ2-1; v_call: TRBV5-1; d_call: TRBD2; cdr3_aa: CASSILGTSGSRSEQFF; cdr3_nt: TGCGCCAGCAGCATCCTCGGGACTAGCGGGAGTAGGAGTGAGCAGTTCTTC
clone_size: few; j_call: TRBJ2-1; v_call: TRBV6-1; d_call: TRBD1; cdr3_aa: CASSEQGVNEQFF; cdr3_nt: TGTGCCAGCAGTGAACAGGGGGTCAATGAGCAGTTCTTC
clone_size: NA; j_call: TRBJ1-1; v_call: TRBV3-1; d_call: NA; cdr3_aa: CASSHPSENTEAFF; cdr3_nt: TGTGCCAGCAGCCACCCTTCGGAGAACACTGAAGCTTTCTTT
clone_size: many; j_call: TRBJ2-3; v_call: TRBV6-2/TRBV6-3; d_call: TRBD2; cdr3_aa: CASGLAGTDTQYF; cdr3_nt: TGTGCCAGCGGACTAGCGGGCACAGATACGCAGTATTTT
clone_size: NA; j_call: TRBJ1-4; v_call: TRBV14; d_call: NA; cdr3_aa: CASSQWGTHEKLFF; cdr3_nt: TGTGCCAGCAGCCAGTGGGGCACTCATGAAAAACTGTTTTTT
clone_size: NA; j_call: TRBJ1-4; v_call: TRBV27; d_call: TRBD1; cdr3_aa: CASSFYRGPTTNEKLFF; cdr3_nt: TGTGCCAGCAGTTTCTACAGGGGGCCCACAACTAATGAAAAACTGTTTTTT
clone_size: many; j_call: TRBJ1-5; v_call: TRBV30; d_call: NA; cdr3_aa: CAWSVPGVHQPQHF; cdr3_nt: TGTGCCTGGAGTGTACCAGGGGTCCATCAGCCCCAGCATTTT
clone_size: NA; j_call: TRBJ2-3; v_call: TRBV2; d_call: NA; cdr3_aa: CASSPYVGTGQYF; cdr3_nt: TGTGCCAGCAGTCCTTATGTCGGGACGGGGCAGTATTTT
clone_size: NA; j_call: TRBJ2-7; v_call: TRBV6-6; d_call: TRBD1; cdr3_aa: CASSYSWDRRDYEQYF; cdr3_nt: TGTGCCAGCAGTTACTCCTGGGACAGGCGAGACTACGAGCAGTACTTC
clone_size: NA; j_call: TRBJ1-2; v_call: TRBV12-3/TRBV12-4; d_call: NA; cdr3_aa: CASSPGQLAYGYTF; cdr3_nt: TGTGCCAGCAGCCCCGGCCAGCTTGCCTATGGCTACACCTTC
clone_size: few; j_call: TRBJ2-2; v_call: TRBV28; d_call: NA; cdr3_aa: CASRKLGELFF; cdr3_nt: TGTGCCAGCAGGAAATTAGGGGAGCTGTTTTTT
clone_size: many; j_call: TRBJ2-7; v_call: TRBV12-3/TRBV12-4; d_call: NA; cdr3_aa: CASSLALRGSYEQYF; cdr3_nt: TGTGCCAGCAGTTTAGCGCTCAGGGGCTCCTACGAGCAGTACTTC
clone_size: few; j_call: TRBJ1-5; v_call: TRBV20-1; d_call: NA; cdr3_aa: CSASAGADQPQHF; cdr3_nt: TGCAGTGCTAGTGCAGGGGCGGATCAGCCCCAGCATTTT
clone_size: few; j_call: TRBJ2-7; v_call: TRBV25-1; d_call: TRBD1; cdr3_aa: CASSEWPGGSEQYF; cdr3_nt: TGTGCCAGCAGTGAATGGCCAGGGGGCAGCGAGCAGTACTTC
clone_size: many; j_call: TRBJ2-7; v_call: TRBV6-1; d_call: NA; cdr3_aa: CASSDTFPNYEQYF; cdr3_nt: TGTGCCAGCAGTGACACGTTCCCGAACTACGAGCAGTACTTC
clone_size: many; j_call: TRBJ2-1; v_call: TRBV28; d_call: TRBD1; cdr3_aa: CASTPAAAGGRDEQFF; cdr3_nt: TGTGCCAGCACCCCGGCCGCGGCAGGGGGCAGGGATGAGCAGTTCTTC
clone_size: few; j_call: TRBJ2-1; v_call: TRBV6-1; d_call: TRBD2; cdr3_aa: CASSEAGTSGGATQFF; cdr3_nt: TGTGCCAGCAGTGAAGCCGGGACTAGCGGGGGGGCAACGCAGTTCTTC
clone_size: many; j_call: TRBJ1-1; v_call: TRBV13; d_call: NA; cdr3_aa: CASSLDGAGAFF; cdr3_nt: TGTGCCAGCAGCTTAGACGGCGCCGGAGCTTTCTTT
clone_size: many; j_call: TRBJ1-5; v_call: TRBV2; d_call: NA; cdr3_aa: CASTLTGGPVSNQPQHF; cdr3_nt: TGTGCCAGCACCCTAACGGGAGGACCGGTAAGCAATCAGCCCCAGCATTTT
clone_size: NA; j_call: TRBJ1-2; v_call: TRBV19; d_call: NA; cdr3_aa: CASSIAGNGYTF; cdr3_nt: TGTGCCAGTAGTATCGCAGGGAACGGCTACACCTTC